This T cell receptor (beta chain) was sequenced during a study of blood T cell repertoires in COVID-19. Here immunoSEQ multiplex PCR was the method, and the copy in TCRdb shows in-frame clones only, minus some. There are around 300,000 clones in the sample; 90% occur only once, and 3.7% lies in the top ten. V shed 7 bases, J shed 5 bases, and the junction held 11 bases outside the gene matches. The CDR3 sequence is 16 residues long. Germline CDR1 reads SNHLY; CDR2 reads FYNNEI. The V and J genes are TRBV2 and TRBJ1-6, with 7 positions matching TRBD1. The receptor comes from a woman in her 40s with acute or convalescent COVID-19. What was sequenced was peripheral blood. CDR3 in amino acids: CASKGAGGIDNSPLHF. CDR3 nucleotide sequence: TGTGCCAGCAAGGGGGCGGGGGGCATTGATAATTCACCCCTCCACTTT.